This TCR beta chain is drawn from a study of shared clonotypes between healthy human individuals. Study-wide results and limits: The diversity represented, both genetic and in exposure history, was limited by few donors.

Scientists sequenced DNA from unsorted PBMC on ten immunoSEQ deep assay plates. Some clones are missing from TCRdb's copy, which holds only in-frame ones; the method was immunoSEQ multiplex PCR. The sample records about 530,000 clones, almost 80% being singletons. The study enrolled healthy HIV-negative adults without recent acute infections or vaccinations as donors. Trimming left V 4 bases short and J 0 bases short, with 16 bases between. CDR3 length equals 17 residues. The V gene's germline CDR1 is SGHRS and CDR2 YFSETQ. Comment on this clone: The antigen remains unidentified.

The specimen sequenced was PBMCs. V is TRBV5-1 and J is TRBJ2-2, with TRBD2 as a possible D gene (7 bases). This TCR was sampled from a middle-aged woman in good health. Some clones in this sample may be carry-over from other donors' samples. DNA for the CDR3: TGCGCCAGCAGCCTCCGAGGGGGAGGGACGAACACCGGGGAGCTGTTTTTT. Protein product: CASSLRGGGTNTGELFF.